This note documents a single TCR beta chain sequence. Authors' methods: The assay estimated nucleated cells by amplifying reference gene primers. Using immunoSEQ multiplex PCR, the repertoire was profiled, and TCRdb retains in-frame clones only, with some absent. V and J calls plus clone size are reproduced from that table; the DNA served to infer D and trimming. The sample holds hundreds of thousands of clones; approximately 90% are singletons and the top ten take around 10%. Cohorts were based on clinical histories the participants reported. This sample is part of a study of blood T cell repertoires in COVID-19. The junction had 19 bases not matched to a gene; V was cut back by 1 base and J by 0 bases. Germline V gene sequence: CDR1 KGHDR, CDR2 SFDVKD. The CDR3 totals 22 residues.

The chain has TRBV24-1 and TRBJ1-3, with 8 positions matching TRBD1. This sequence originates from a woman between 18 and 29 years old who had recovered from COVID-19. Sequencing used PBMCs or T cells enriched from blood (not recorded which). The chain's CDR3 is CATSDFYMSLGQVLISGNTIYF. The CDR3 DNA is TGTGCCACCAGTGATTTTTACATGAGCTTGGGACAGGTGCTTATCTCTGGAAACACCATATATTTT.